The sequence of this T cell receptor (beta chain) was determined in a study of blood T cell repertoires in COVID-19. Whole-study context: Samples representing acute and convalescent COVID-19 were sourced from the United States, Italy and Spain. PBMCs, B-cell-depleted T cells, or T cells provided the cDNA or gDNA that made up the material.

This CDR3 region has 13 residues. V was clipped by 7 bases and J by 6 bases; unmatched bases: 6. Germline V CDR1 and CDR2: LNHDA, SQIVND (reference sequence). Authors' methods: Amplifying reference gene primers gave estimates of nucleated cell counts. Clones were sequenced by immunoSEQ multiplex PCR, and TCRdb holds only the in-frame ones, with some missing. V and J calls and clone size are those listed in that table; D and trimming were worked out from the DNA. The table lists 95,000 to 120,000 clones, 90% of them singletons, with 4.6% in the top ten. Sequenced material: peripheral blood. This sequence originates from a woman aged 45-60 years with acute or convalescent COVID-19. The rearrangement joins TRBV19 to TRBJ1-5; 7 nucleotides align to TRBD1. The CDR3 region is CASNDRAPQPQHF. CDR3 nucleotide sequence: TGTGCCAGTAATGACAGGGCCCCTCAGCCCCAGCATTTT.